Given below is one T cell receptor (beta chain) in context. The data stem from a study of blood T cell repertoires in COVID-19. Study as a whole: The United States, Italy and Spain supplied acute and convalescent COVID-19 samples. The analysed material was cDNA or gDNA that came from T cells, B-cell-depleted T cells, or PBMCs.

This CDR3 contains 15 residues. Per the germline V gene, CDR1 is SQVTM and CDR2 is ANQGSEA. Between the trimmed V and J ends, which lost 5 bases and 0 bases, there was a span of 15 bases. Source study methods: The assay estimated nucleated cells by amplifying reference gene primers. Repertoires were generated with immunoSEQ multiplex PCR, while TCRdb's copy carries only in-frame clones and drops some. V, J and clone size are those of that table, while D and trimming were read from the DNA. The data contain about 200,000 clones, 75% to 90% of them singletons. The sequencing sample was made of peripheral blood. The clonotype originates from a man between 40 and 49 years old with acute or convalescent COVID-19. This chain connects TRBV29-1 to TRBJ2-3; D is unresolved. The CDR3 coding sequence is TGCAGCGTTCGATATTACCCTACTAGCACAGATACGCAGTATTTT. It yields the protein CSVRYYPTSTDTQYF.